The 30 T cell receptor beta chains below all came from one sample that was sequenced in a study of CD8 T cells in ankylosing spondylitis (dated by TCRdb to about 2017). On the study overall, not on this receptor specifically: Blood from ankylosing spondylitis patients appeared to be characterized by a TCR beta motif made up of eight highly homologous amino acid variants.

The receptor library was made with 5' RACE. Sequenced using an Illumina HiSeq 2500. Clones were called with MiXCR by TCRdb after fastp trimmed the public reads at Q25, and only in-frame beta chains were retained. Entries are consolidated by CDR3 protein sequence, retaining the most common genes and DNA. The sample data list approximately 440,000 distinct CDR3 sequences, and under 20% of these were observed just once. Of the sample, 1% is held by the ten largest clones. No antigen has been identified for these receptors. Material: blood, either unsorted or a sorted T cell fraction (not recorded which). Receptor source: a male donor with ankylosing spondylitis.

The chain carries TRBV19 and TRBJ1-1; possible D gene TRBD1, 5 bases. Germline CDR1 reads LNHDA; CDR2 reads SQIVND (reference sequence). The CDR3 runs to 15 residues. Trimming removed 3 bases at V and 6 bases at J, with 17 bases between. The CDR3: CASSIVGGQGPEAFF. The CDR3 DNA is TGTGCCAGTAGTATTGTCGGCGGGCAGGGCCCTGAAGCTTTCTTT.

The chain recombines TRBV4-1 with TRBJ1-6; 8 bases are shared with TRBD1. Per germline, CDR1 MGHRA and CDR2 YSYEKL. The CDR3 sequence is 15 residues long. V dropped 4 bases and J dropped 8; count of bases not matched to a gene: 7. The chain's CDR3 is CASSRGQGRDSPLHF. The CDR3, as DNA: TGCGCCAGCAGCCGCGGACAGGGAAGGGATTCACCCCTCCACTTT.

To note about this clonotype: The CDR3 does not end in the conserved phenylalanine or tryptophan, so this is likely a read error. This rearrangement joins TRBV12-3 or TRBV12-4 to TRBJ1-2; TRBD1 might be the D (5 bases). The CDR3 sequence is 15 residues long. V was pared by 6 bases and J by 3 bases, with 17 bases between. CDR3 sequence: CASSRDSSLHYGYTC. The CDR3 bases are TGTGCCAGCAGCCGCGACAGCAGCCTACACTATGGCTACACCTGC.

The gene calls are TRBV5-4 and TRBJ2-3; TRBD1 matches at 9 bases. The trim removed 4 bases at V and 4 bases at J, leaving 13 bases unmatched. This CDR3 contains 17 residues. Germline V CDR1 and CDR2: SGHNT, YYREEE (reference sequence). CDR3 residues: CASSPTPGQGAPDTQYF. CDR3 bases: TGTGCCAGCAGCCCGACTCCGGGACAGGGAGCGCCAGATACGCAGTATTTT. The full variable domain, rest sourced from reference TRBV5-4 and TRBJ2-3, is ETGVTQSPTHLIKTRGQQVTLRCSSQSGHNTVSWYQQALGQGPQFIFQYYREEENGRGNFPPRFSGLQFPNYSSELNVNALELDDSALYLCASSPTPGQGAPDTQYFGPGTRLTVL.

This clonotype was observed a handful of times. The rearrangement uses TRBV5-1 and TRBJ1-1; 7 bases match TRBD1. CDR1 is SGHRS and CDR2 is YFSETQ in the germline V gene. V lost 0 bases to trimming and J lost 8 bases; unmatched junction nucleotides: 4. The CDR3 extends over 13 amino acids. CDR3 protein: CASSLEDRDEAFF. The CDR3 DNA reads as TGCGCCAGCAGCTTGGAAGACAGGGACGAAGCTTTCTTT.

This clonotype was detected only a few times. The chain combines TRBV5-1 with TRBJ2-3; no definite D call. Germline CDR1 reads SGHRS; CDR2 reads YFSETQ. The CDR3 runs to 14 residues. V lost 0 bases to trimming and J lost 4 bases, with 9 bases between them. CDR3 residues: CASSLVPTSDTQYF. The DNA for the CDR3 is TGCGCCAGCAGCTTGGTTCCGACATCAGATACGCAGTATTTT.

The chain combines TRBV6-2 or TRBV6-3 with TRBJ1-1, with 7 bases fitting TRBD1. The ends lost 6 bases at V and 4 bases at J; junction bases unmatched: 8. The CDR3 runs 14 residues. CDR1 and CDR2 (germline): MNHEY, SVGEGT. The CDR3 protein is CASRRQGRGTEAFF. Written as DNA, the CDR3 is TGTGCCAGCAGACGACAGGGTAGGGGCACTGAAGCTTTCTTT.

In this sample, this clonotype turned up a few times. The chain recombines TRBV28 with TRBJ2-7, with TRBD1 as a possible D gene (6 bases). Looked up from germline, CDR1 is MDHEN and CDR2 is SYDVKM. The CDR3 spans 15 residues. The V end lost 5 bases, the J end lost 0 bases, and 14 bases lay between the germline ends. The CDR3 DNA is TGTGCCAGCAGTACCCGGGACAAGATCTCCTACGAGCAGTACTTC. It codes for CASSTRDKISYEQYF.

This clonotype was counted between two and nine times. The CDR3, as DNA: TGTGCCAGCAGCACAGCGGGAGGGACCTACAATGAGCAGTTCTTC. Its translation is CASSTAGGTYNEQFF. The rearrangement uses TRBV9 and TRBJ2-1, with 10 bases identical to TRBD2. Germline loops: CDR1 SGDLS, CDR2 YYNGEE. CDR3 length: 15 residues. J lost 2 bases, V lost 4 bases, and 3 bases had no gene match.

The chain is built from TRBV20-1 and TRBJ1-5, with D hard to call. The germline CDR1 and CDR2 sequences are DFQATT and SNEGSKA (reference sequence). V gave up 6 bases and J gave up 4 bases, with 13 bases separating them. The CDR3 consists of 13 residues. CDR3 bases: TGCAGTGCCCTGGTACAGCCAAATCAGCCCCAGCATTTT. Translating it yields CSALVQPNQPQHF.

This clonotype was seen more than once but under ten times. The rearrangement uses TRBV12-3 or TRBV12-4 and TRBJ2-7, with TRBD1 matching 10 bases. The J segment lost 2 bases and the V segment lost 6 bases, leaving 7 bases of the junction unmatched. CDR3 length: 15 amino acids. The CDR3 region has the DNA TGTGCCAGCAGACCCGCCGGGACAGGGGCCTACGAGCAGTACTTC. This translates into CASRPAGTGAYEQYF.

This clonotype was observed a few times. This rearrangement joins TRBV3-1 to TRBJ2-7, with 10 bases aligning to TRBD2. Unmatched junction bases numbered 3, after V lost 3 bases and J lost 1 base. From germline, CDR1 is LGHDT and CDR2 YNNKEL (reference sequence). The CDR3 consists of 15 residues. The DNA for the CDR3 is TGTGCCAGCAGCCAGCTAGCGGGGGCATCCTACGAGCAGTACTTC. Its protein is CASSQLAGASYEQYF.

The rearrangement joins TRBV7-8 to TRBJ1-3; D is perhaps TRBD1 (5 bases). Germline CDR1 reads SGHVS; CDR2 reads FQNEAQ. The ends were cut back, 3 bases at V and 2 bases at J, with 11 bases in the middle. The CDR3 has 15 residues. CDR3 coding DNA: TGTGCCAGCAGCTTTCAGGGAGAGCCTGGAAACACCATATATTTT. Its protein is CASSFQGEPGNTIYF.

The chain links TRBV6-1 to TRBJ1-6; maybe TRBD1 (6 bases). V gave up 5 bases and J gave up 9 bases, with 17 bases separating them. Per the germline V gene, CDR1 is MNHNS and CDR2 is SASEGT. This CDR3 is 15 amino acids long. This chain's CDR3 is CASSLSGAGFSPLHF. DNA of the CDR3: TGTGCCAGCAGTCTTTCGGGGGCAGGGTTTTCACCCCTCCACTTT.

This clonotype was seen more than once but under ten times. The CDR3 sequence: CASSWGGGSYNEQFF. CDR3 DNA: TGCGCCAGCAGCTGGGGAGGGGGCTCCTACAATGAGCAGTTCTTC. The chain combines TRBV5-1 with TRBJ2-1; perhaps TRBD2 as D (7 bases). The CDR3 loop spans 15 amino acids. Germline V gene data show CDR1 as SGHRS and CDR2 as YFSETQ. The ends were cut back, 3 bases at V and 0 bases at J, with 10 bases in the middle.

This clonotype appeared many times. The rearrangement links TRBV24-1 to TRBJ2-7; 9 nucleotides line up with TRBD1. The CDR3 covers 14 residues. CDR1 is KGHDR and CDR2 is SFDVKD in the germline V gene. With V trimmed by 3 bases and J by 3 bases, 2 bases remained unmatched. The CDR3 DNA is TGTGCCACCAGTGATCGGGACAGGGTCTACGAGCAGTACTTC. This translates into CATSDRDRVYEQYF.

This clonotype was observed a few times. The rearrangement uses TRBV20-1 and TRBJ2-7, with 14 bases matching TRBD2. The CDR3 extends over 15 amino acids. Per the germline V gene, CDR1 is DFQATT and CDR2 is SNEGSKA (reference sequence). The ends lost 3 bases at V and 3 bases at J; junction bases unmatched: 4. DNA of the CDR3: TGCAGTGCTAGCCCCGGGACTAGCGGGGGCTACGAGCAGTACTTC. Amino acid sequence: CSASPGTSGGYEQYF.

This clonotype was seen only a few times. This chain uses TRBV7-9 with TRBJ1-1; D is uncertain. Germline assignment: CDR1 SEHNR and CDR2 FQNEAQ (reference sequence). The CDR3 has 12 residues. Trimming cost V 6 bases and J 1 base, with 6 bases left between them. CDR3 sequence: CASRSRNTEAFF. CDR3 coding DNA: TGTGCCAGCAGGTCCCGGAACACTGAAGCTTTCTTT.

This clonotype has a handful of counts. The V and J genes are TRBV29-1 and TRBJ1-1; D gene unclear. V lost 6 bases and J lost 0, with 5 bases in between. The CDR3 spans 11 residues. Germline CDR1 is SQVTM and CDR2 is ANQGSEA. The DNA for the CDR3 is TGCAGCGTCGCGGTGAACACTGAAGCTTTCTTT. Translating it yields CSVAVNTEAFF.

In this sample, this clonotype turned up a few times. The chain joins TRBV20-1 to TRBJ2-3; D is perhaps TRBD1 or TRBD2 (5 bases each). Germline V gene data show CDR1 as DFQATT and CDR2 as SNEGSKA (reference sequence). CDR3 length equals 16 residues. Trimming took 3 bases from V and 0 from J, leaving 16 bases between them. CDR3 residues: CSASHRDPTSTDTQYF. For the CDR3, the DNA is TGCAGTGCTAGCCATCGGGACCCTACAAGCACAGATACGCAGTATTTT.

In this sample, this clonotype turned up many times. The V call is TRBV12-3 or TRBV12-4, the J call TRBJ2-3, with TRBD1 identical over 8 bases. The CDR3 loop spans 14 amino acids. Trimming at V came to 5 bases and at J to 3 bases, leaving 4 bases not matched to a gene. The CDR3 DNA reads as TGTGCCAGCAGTCACAACAGGGGGACAGATACGCAGTATTTT. This codes for CASSHNRGTDTQYF.

The V call is TRBV29-1, the J call TRBJ1-5, with D unclear. V was trimmed by 6 bases and J by 4 bases, leaving 10 bases between them. The CDR3 extends over 12 amino acids. Germline assignment: CDR1 SQVTM and CDR2 ANQGSEA. The CDR3 bases are TGCAGCGTCGACGACGGTAATCAGCCCCAGCATTTT. Its translation is CSVDDGNQPQHF.

This clonotype was picked up many times. V usage is TRBV5-1 and J usage is TRBJ1-5, with D possibly TRBD1 on 5 matching bases. The CDR3 runs to 13 residues. V was clipped by 0 bases and J by 6 bases, with 7 bases between them. CDR1 is SGHRS and CDR2 is YFSETQ in the germline V gene. DNA for the CDR3: TGCGCCAGCAGCTTGGAAGGGGTTCAGCCCCAGCATTTT. This encodes CASSLEGVQPQHF.

This sequence joins TRBV21-1 and TRBJ1-1; the table names TRBD1, a call not compared with the DNA. TRBV21-1 is annotated as a pseudogene. The CDR3 length is 19 residues. The CDR3 protein is CASSKVRGIRGAVGTEAFF. For the CDR3, the DNA is TGTGCCAGCAGCAAAGTTCGGGGGATAAGGGGCGCGGTCGGCACTGAAGCTTTCTTT.

This clonotype has at least ten counts. The chain joins TRBV5-1 to TRBJ1-1; TRBD1 might be the D (6 bases). Germline values: CDR1 SGHRS, CDR2 YFSETQ. Trimming took 4 bases from V and 1 from J, leaving 14 bases between them. There are 15 residues in the CDR3. CDR3 sequence: CASSPSRGENTEAFF. DNA of the CDR3: TGCGCCAGCAGCCCCTCGAGGGGGGAGAACACTGAAGCTTTCTTT.

The V gene is TRBV20-1, the J gene TRBJ1-2; D perhaps matches TRBD1 (6 bases). The CDR3 runs to 12 residues. Germline V CDR1 and CDR2: DFQATT, SNEGSKA (reference sequence). The germline V and J ends were trimmed by 0 bases and 7 bases, with 9 bases remaining between them. This CDR3 is CSARDGTSGYTF. The CDR3 coding sequence is TGCAGTGCTAGAGATGGGACAAGTGGCTACACCTTC.

This clonotype occurred a few times. The CDR3 loop reads CASSLGQPGTDTQYF. CDR3 sequence (DNA): TGTGCCAGCAGTTTGGGCCAGCCCGGCACAGATACGCAGTATTTT. The J gene is TRBJ2-3, the V gene TRBV12-3 or TRBV12-4; D unclear. V lost 3 bases and J 1 base, leaving 11 bases between the germline ends. CDR3 length: 15 residues.

The genes are TRBV6-1 and TRBJ1-1; 11 bases agree with TRBD1. The CDR3 has 17 residues. The germline CDR1 and CDR2 sequences are MNHNS and SASEGT. The J segment lost 0 bases and the V segment lost 7 bases, leaving 10 bases of the junction unmatched. The CDR3 nucleotides are TGTGCCAGCATCCCGGGACAGGGGGTAGGAATGAACACTGAAGCTTTCTTT. Its translation: CASIPGQGVGMNTEAFF.

The V and J genes are TRBV5-1 and TRBJ2-3, with TRBD2 matching over 11 bases. This CDR3 spans 19 amino acids. Germline CDR1 and CDR2: SGHRS and YFSETQ. Losses at the gene ends were 2 bases for V and 0 bases for J; bases not matched to a gene: 11. The CDR3 nucleotides read TGCGCCAGCAGCTTACTAGCGGGGGAGCAAGCCTCTAGCACAGATACGCAGTATTTT. Its protein is CASSLLAGEQASSTDTQYF. The whole variable domain, filled in from reference TRBV5-1 and TRBJ2-3, reads KAGVTQTPRYLIKTRGQQVTLSCSPISGHRSVSWYQQTPGQGLQFLFEYFSETQRNKGNFPGRFSGRQFSNSRSEMNVSTLELGDSALYLCASSLLAGEQASSTDTQYFGPGTRLTVL.

This clonotype showed up just a few times. The V call is TRBV12-3 or TRBV12-4, the J call TRBJ2-6; D may match TRBD1 or TRBD2 (6 bases each). Trimming shortened V by 3 bases and J by 4 bases, and 10 bases separated the two germline ends. This CDR3 has 15 amino acids. Here the CDR3 DNA reads TGTGCCAGCAGTTTTGGGGGGCTCGGGGCCAACGTCCTGACTTTC. It codes for CASSFGGLGANVLTF.